This passage covers 21 T cell receptor beta chains from one sample sequenced in a study of beta chain features in type 1 diabetes. Sequencing targeted expressed TCRB transcripts, as all isolated RNA had been reverse transcribed. Generated by immunoSEQ multiplex PCR, the TCRdb table keeps only in-frame clones and is missing some. The sample includes roughly 500,000 clones, approximately 10% of them seen just once. The sample was naive CD4+ T cells from blood. These receptors all stem from a woman between 18 and 29 years old in good health.

The rearrangement uses TRBV2 and TRBJ1-2; 7 bases line up with TRBD1. The CDR3 extends over 16 amino acids. J gave up 6 bases and V 6 bases, and 16 bases lay outside the gene matches. Germline-derived CDR1 and CDR2 are SNHLY and FYNNEI. The CDR3 sequence: CASREPMGTASHGYTF. CDR3 DNA sequence: TGTGCCAGCAGAGAACCTATGGGGACAGCTTCCCATGGCTACACCTTC.

The sample holds a few counts of this clone. V usage is TRBV9 and J usage is TRBJ1-5; D perhaps matches TRBD1 (6 bases). This CDR3 has 14 amino acids. V was clipped by 1 base and J by 5 bases, with 10 bases between them. Germline lookup yields CDR1 SGDLS and CDR2 YYNGEE. The CDR3 sequence: CASSVSGAHQPQHF. The DNA for the CDR3 is TGTGCCAGCAGCGTATCAGGGGCTCATCAGCCCCAGCATTTT. Drawing the rest from reference TRBV9 and TRBJ1-5, the complete variable domain is DSGVTQTPKHLITATGQRVTLRCSPRSGDLSVYWYQQSLDQGLQFLIQYYNGEERAKGNILERFSAQQFPDLHSELNLSSLELGDSALYFCASSVSGAHQPQHFGDGTRLSIL.

This clone was picked up a small number of times. The V gene is TRBV9, the J gene TRBJ2-2, with D maybe TRBD1 (6 bases). The germline V gene encodes CDR1 SGDLS and CDR2 YYNGEE. This CDR3 comprises 16 residues. V was shortened by 4 bases and J by 4 bases, with 17 bases between the two germline ends. Here the CDR3 reads CASSPSWGLGTGELFF. The CDR3 DNA is TGTGCCAGCAGCCCATCGTGGGGGCTCGGCACCGGGGAGCTGTTTTTT.

The chain joins TRBV25-1 to TRBJ2-3, with D hard to call. CDR3 length: 12 residues. CDR1 is MGHDK and CDR2 is SYGVNS in the germline V gene. With 6 bases removed from V and 8 bases from J, the gap between germline ends came to 12 bases. This CDR3 is CASSHLVGTQYF. The DNA for the CDR3 is TGTGCCAGCAGCCACCTAGTTGGTACGCAGTATTTT.

The chain is built from TRBV13 and TRBJ2-3; a possible D gene is TRBD1 (6 bases). The CDR3 has 14 residues. V gave up 2 bases and J gave up 5 bases, with 11 bases separating them. Germline assignment: CDR1 PRHDT and CDR2 FYEKMQ (reference sequence). The CDR3 loop is CASSLSGVKDTQYF. The CDR3 region has the DNA TGTGCCAGCAGCTTATCAGGGGTGAAAGATACGCAGTATTTT. Variable domain in full (rest from reference TRBV13 and TRBJ2-3): AAGVIQSPRHLIKEKRETATLKCYPIPRHDTVYWYQQGPGQDPQFLISFYEKMQSDKGSIPDRFSAQQFSDYHSELNMSSLELGDSALYFCASSLSGVKDTQYFGPGTRLTVL.

This chain joins TRBV29-1 and TRBJ2-1; TRBD2 matches at 7 bases. With V trimmed by 4 bases and J by 6 bases, 9 bases remained unmatched. This CDR3 has 14 residues. Germline CDR1 reads SQVTM; CDR2 reads ANQGSEA. This chain's CDR3 is CSVGLLATTNEQFF. CDR3 coding DNA: TGCAGCGTTGGGCTACTAGCGACAACCAATGAGCAGTTCTTC.

This chain uses TRBV5-8 with TRBJ1-1; TRBD1 might be the D (6 bases). CDR3 size: 13 residues. Germline V gene sequence: CDR1 SGHTS, CDR2 YDEGEE. V was shortened by 1 base and J by 4 bases, with 8 bases between the two germline ends. CDR3 in DNA: TGTGCCAGCAGCTTGTGGGGGGCCACTGAAGCTTTCTTT. Translated, it gives CASSLWGATEAFF.

This clone was picked up a small number of times. V gene TRBV27 combines with J gene TRBJ1-5; 7 bases match TRBD1. CDR3 length: 15 amino acids. CDR1 MNHEY and CDR2 SMNVEV come from the germline V gene (reference sequence). The V gene end was trimmed by 3 bases and the J gene end by 5 bases; junction bases not matched to a gene: 7. CDR3 coding DNA: TGTGCCAGCAGTTTGAGCGGACAGGACCATCAGCCCCAGCATTTT. Translated, it gives CASSLSGQDHQPQHF.

Only a few counts were recorded for this clone. V is TRBV21-1 and J is TRBJ1-1. TRBV21-1 is tagged as a pseudogene. The CDR3 spans 14 residues. CDR3 protein: CASSKMPERAEAFF. CDR3 DNA: TGTGCCAGCAGCAAAATGCCGGAAAGGGCTGAAGCTTTCTTT.

There are a few counts of this clone. The chain recombines TRBV2 with TRBJ1-1; unclear D gene. The germline V gene has CDR1 SNHLY and CDR2 FYNNEI. V was clipped by 2 bases and J by 1 base, with 8 bases between them. This CDR3 spans 14 amino acids. The CDR3 coding sequence is TGTGCCAGCAGTGAAAGACAAAAGAACACTGAAGCTTTCTTT. Residues: CASSERQKNTEAFF.

The V gene is TRBV14, the J gene TRBJ2-2; D gene uncertain. This CDR3 region has 14 residues. Trimming removed 1 base from V and 4 bases from J, with 7 bases in between. Germline V lookup: CDR1 SGHDN, CDR2 FVKESK. CDR3 loop: CASSQVGSTGELFF. CDR3 DNA sequence: TGTGCCAGCAGCCAAGTGGGAAGCACCGGGGAGCTGTTTTTT.

V usage is TRBV7-9 and J usage is TRBJ2-7, with D possibly TRBD2 on 5 matching bases. Germline lookup yields CDR1 SEHNR and CDR2 FQNEAQ (reference sequence). V gave up 8 bases and J gave up 7 bases, with 18 bases separating them. CDR3 length: 13 residues. The DNA of the CDR3 is TGTGCCAGCGGTTGGGGATCCCGGGGAGAGCAGTACTTC. Its protein is CASGWGSRGEQYF.

This clone has only a few counts. The chain couples TRBV7-2 to TRBJ2-6, with D hard to call. Trimming took off 3 bases at V and 1 base at J, with 4 bases between the two ends. Germline CDR1 SGHTA, CDR2 FQGNSA. CDR3 length: 14 amino acids. CDR3 in amino acids: CASSFWSGANVLTF. CDR3 DNA sequence: TGTGCCAGCAGCTTCTGGTCTGGGGCCAACGTCCTGACTTTC.

The rearrangement uses TRBV27 and TRBJ2-3, with D maybe TRBD1 (5 bases). The germline CDR1 and CDR2 sequences are MNHEY and SMNVEV (reference sequence). With 5 bases removed from V and 1 base from J, the gap between germline ends came to 10 bases. This CDR3 region has 14 residues. This chain's CDR3 is CASSQGFRTDTQYF. CDR3 bases: TGTGCCAGCAGTCAGGGCTTCCGCACAGATACGCAGTATTTT.

J is TRBJ2-7 and V is TRBV30; 9 nucleotides match TRBD1. Trimming took 4 bases from V and 1 from J; bases not matched to a gene: 11. Germline V gives CDR1 GTSNPN, CDR2 SVGIG (reference sequence). The CDR3 covers 16 residues. CDR3 protein: CAWNRGRIGRSYEQYF. The CDR3 nucleotides read TGTGCCTGGAACAGGGGGCGAATCGGGAGATCCTACGAGCAGTACTTC.

The rearrangement joins TRBV6-5 to TRBJ1-1; 8 bases line up with TRBD1. The germline V gene has CDR1 MNHEY and CDR2 SVGAGI. J lost 8 bases, V lost 0 bases, and 2 bases had no gene match. CDR3 length equals 13 residues. The CDR3 is CASSYSGQVEAFF. The CDR3 DNA reads TGTGCCAGCAGTTACTCGGGACAGGTCGAAGCTTTCTTT.

This clone showed up just a few times. V usage is TRBV10-3 and J usage is TRBJ2-7; unclear D gene. Per germline, CDR1 ENHRY and CDR2 SYGVKD. This CDR3 is built from 11 residues. V lost 6 bases, J lost 3 bases, and 6 bases lay in between. CDR3 nucleotides: TGTGCCATCAGGAATAACTACGAGCAGTACTTC. It yields the protein CAIRNNYEQYF.

A few counts support this clone. The V call is TRBV5-1, the J call TRBJ2-1; D is unclear. Trimming pared 4 bases from V and 4 bases from J, leaving 15 bases between. The CDR3 is 15 amino acids. Germline V gene lookup returns CDR1 SGHRS and CDR2 YFSETQ. CDR3 nucleotide sequence: TGCGCCAGCAGCCGTATAAGTACGCTTTACAATGAGCAGTTCTTC. This encodes CASSRISTLYNEQFF.

J is TRBJ2-5 and V is TRBV7-9, with 10 bases aligning to TRBD2. J lost 4 bases, V lost 6 bases, and 8 bases had no gene match. The CDR3 is made up of 15 amino acids. Germline V CDR1 and CDR2: SEHNR, FQNEAQ (reference sequence). Here the CDR3 reads CASRSSGGASETQYF. In DNA, the CDR3 is TGTGCCAGCAGGTCTAGCGGGGGCGCTTCAGAGACCCAGTACTTC. The whole variable domain, remainder taken from reference TRBV7-9 and TRBJ2-5, is DTGVSQNPRHKITKRGQNVTFRCDPISEHNRLYWYRQTLGQGPEFLTYFQNEAQLEKSRLLSDRFSAERPKGSFSTLEIQRTEQGDSAMYLCASRSSGGASETQYFGPGTRLLVL.

Concerning this clone: This CDR3 is also generated by other DNA sequences in the sample. The rearrangement links TRBV15 to TRBJ1-6; D uncertain. CDR3 length: 14 residues. The germline gives CDR1 LNHNV, CDR2 YYDKDF (reference sequence). V lost 0 bases to trimming and J lost 6 bases, with 6 bases between them. CDR3 sequence reads: CATSRDLSNSPLHF. Written as DNA, the CDR3 is TGTGCCACCAGCAGAGATCTTAGTAATTCACCCCTCCACTTT.

The chain employs TRBV28 and TRBJ2-5; TRBD1 or TRBD2 may be the D gene (5 bases each). Germline lookup yields CDR1 MDHEN and CDR2 SYDVKM. CDR3 length: 14 residues. V lost 5 bases, J lost 7 bases, and 17 bases lay in between. The CDR3 region has the DNA TGTGCCAGCAGTACCACGATTCTGAGGGGGACCCAGTACTTC. Translating gives CASSTTILRGTQYF.